This entry lists 30 T cell receptor beta chains sequenced from one sample in a study of blood T cell repertoires in COVID-19. TCRdb keeps only in-frame clones here, not all; method: immunoSEQ multiplex PCR. The table lists around 170,000 clones, approximately 86% of them singletons. The specimen was peripheral blood. These receptors came from a man in his sixties with COVID-19, enrolled during active disease.

Only one count was recorded for this clone. The chain joins TRBV6-4 to TRBJ1-4; weak D call: TRBD1 (5 bases). Germline values: CDR1 MRHNA, CDR2 SNTAGT. The CDR3 loop spans 15 amino acids. Trimming shortened V by 8 bases and J by 7 bases, and 20 bases separated the two germline ends. In DNA, the CDR3 is TGTGCCAGCGCTGCCTTGGGGCAGATGGGTGAAAAACTGTTTTTT. Amino acid sequence: CASAALGQMGEKLFF.

V gene TRBV10-3 combines with J gene TRBJ2-3; tentative D call: TRBD1 (6 bases). The CDR3 runs to 15 residues. Germline V gene sequence: CDR1 ENHRY, CDR2 SYGVKD. With 4 bases removed from V and 0 bases from J, the gap between germline ends came to 11 bases. CDR3 sequence (DNA): TGTGCCATCAGTGGGGGGACATCTAGCACAGATACGCAGTATTTT. Residues: CAISGGTSSTDTQYF.

The V gene is TRBV29-1, the J gene TRBJ1-1; the D gene is possibly TRBD1 (6 bases). This CDR3 contains 13 residues. V was trimmed by 4 bases and J by 0 bases, leaving 9 bases between them. Germline CDR1 is SQVTM and CDR2 is ANQGSEA. The CDR3 DNA reads TGCAGCGTTGGGGACACGATGAACACTGAAGCTTTCTTT. It translates to CSVGDTMNTEAFF. The whole variable domain, remainder taken from reference TRBV29-1 and TRBJ1-1, is SAVISQKPSRDICQRGTSLTIQCQVDSQVTMMFWYRQQPGQSLTLIATANQGSEATYESGFVIDKFPISRPNLTFSTLTVSNMSPEDSSIYLCSVGDTMNTEAFFGQGTRLTVV.

The chain employs TRBV15 and TRBJ1-3; the D gene is possibly TRBD1 (5 bases). This CDR3 has 14 amino acids. Germline V gives CDR1 LNHNV, CDR2 YYDKDF (reference sequence). Between the trimmed V and J ends, which lost 6 bases and 0 bases, there was a span of 9 bases. The CDR3 protein is CATSEQASGNTIYF. The CDR3 DNA is TGTGCCACCAGTGAACAGGCCTCTGGAAACACCATATATTTT.

The table lists this clone with a count of one. The chain carries TRBV19 and TRBJ1-3; the D gene is possibly TRBD1 (6 bases). V was trimmed by 7 bases and J by 2 bases, leaving 12 bases between them. The length of the CDR3 is 14 residues. CDR1 and CDR2 from the germline V gene are LNHDA and SQIVND (reference sequence). CDR3 bases: TGTGCCAGTATTAGAAACAGGGCTGGAAACACCATATATTTT. This encodes CASIRNRAGNTIYF.

The chain couples TRBV19 to TRBJ1-5; 7 bases map to TRBD1. The CDR3 totals 14 residues. Germline trimming cut 9 bases from V and 1 base from J; bases unmatched to any gene: 6. Germline V CDR1 and CDR2: LNHDA, SQIVND (reference sequence). The CDR3 protein is CASKLQGSNQPQHF. CDR3 nucleotides: TGTGCCAGCAAATTACAGGGGAGCAATCAGCCCCAGCATTTT.

This rearrangement joins TRBV5-1 to TRBJ1-6, with 8 bases matching TRBD1. The germline CDR1 and CDR2 sequences are SGHRS and YFSETQ. The CDR3 is 15 amino acids. With 3 bases clipped from V and 8 bases from J, the junction kept 7 bases outside the gene matches. The CDR3 nucleotides read TGCGCCAGCAGCTCCTCAGGGGGCAGAGATTCACCCCTCCACTTT. The encoded protein is CASSSSGGRDSPLHF.

The genes are TRBV6-2 or TRBV6-3 and TRBJ2-2; D unresolved. CDR3 size: 13 residues. Trimming pared 2 bases from V and 6 bases from J, leaving 7 bases between. CDR1 MNHEY and CDR2 SVGEGT come from the germline V gene. The CDR3 sequence is CASSYPVPGELFF. CDR3 DNA sequence: TGTGCCAGCAGTTACCCGGTCCCCGGGGAGCTGTTTTTT.

The V and J genes are TRBV18 and TRBJ1-1; 7 nucleotides align to TRBD1. The germline V gene has CDR1 KGHSH and CDR2 LQKENI. The length of the CDR3 is 14 residues. Germline trimming cut 3 bases from V and 3 bases from J; bases unmatched to any gene: 4. CDR3 sequence (DNA): TGTGCCAGCTCACCTGGGGACAGCGACACTGAAGCTTTCTTT. It translates to CASSPGDSDTEAFF. Supplemented by reference TRBV18 and TRBJ1-1, the full variable domain reads NAGVMQNPRHLVRRRGQEARLRCSPMKGHSHVYWYRQLPEEGLKFMVYLQKENIIDESGMPKERFSAEFPKEGPSILRIQQVVRGDSAAYFCASSPGDSDTEAFFGQGTRLTVV.

The chain combines TRBV9 with TRBJ1-1; TRBD1 might be the D (5 bases). Germline V gives CDR1 SGDLS, CDR2 YYNGEE. V was pared by 3 bases and J by 7 bases, with 13 bases between. CDR3 size: 13 residues. CDR3 coding DNA: TGTGCCAGCAGCGATCGACAGCACGGTGAAGCTTTCTTT. It yields the protein CASSDRQHGEAFF.

V usage is TRBV2 and J usage is TRBJ1-3; D not certain. This CDR3 is built from 16 residues. Germline lookup yields CDR1 SNHLY and CDR2 FYNNEI. V was cut by 1 base and J by 0 bases, with 10 bases left in between. CDR3 residues: CASSEVGVRSGNTIYF. The CDR3 bases are TGTGCCAGCAGTGAAGTCGGGGTCCGCTCTGGAAACACCATATATTTT.

There are many counts of this clone. CDR3 DNA: TGTGCCAGCAGAGGACAGGGACGGAGCTATGGCTACACCTTC. Encoded protein: CASRGQGRSYGYTF. The rearrangement uses TRBV2 and TRBJ1-2, with 8 positions matching TRBD1. Germline assignment: CDR1 SNHLY and CDR2 FYNNEI. The ends lost 6 bases at V and 4 bases at J; junction bases unmatched: 7. The CDR3 sequence is 14 residues long.

The gene calls are TRBV19 and TRBJ2-7; 7 bases agree with TRBD1. The junction had 5 bases not matched to a gene; V was cut back by 6 bases and J by 3 bases. The V gene's germline CDR1 is LNHDA and CDR2 SQIVND (reference sequence). The CDR3 totals 13 residues. This CDR3 is CASRGQAFYEQYF. CDR3 bases: TGTGCCAGTAGAGGACAGGCGTTCTACGAGCAGTACTTC.

The V and J genes are TRBV5-4 and TRBJ1-2; possibly TRBD1 for D (5 bases). The CDR3 runs to 14 residues. Trimming cost V 3 bases and J 7 bases, with 16 bases left between them. Germline values: CDR1 SGHNT, CDR2 YYREEE (reference sequence). CDR3 residues: CASSSPKGAVGYTF. The DNA for the CDR3 is TGTGCCAGCAGCTCCCCAAAAGGGGCGGTTGGCTACACCTTC.

The V and J genes are TRBV2 and TRBJ1-1; TRBD1 agrees at 7 bases. CDR3 size: 13 residues. Germline loops: CDR1 SNHLY, CDR2 FYNNEI. V was pared by 6 bases and J by 7 bases, with 8 bases of the junction left unmatched. CDR3 residues: CASRRQTGIEAFF. Written as DNA, the CDR3 is TGTGCCAGCAGGCGACAGACAGGGATTGAAGCTTTCTTT.

The rearrangement links TRBV12-5 to TRBJ2-2, with no clear D. Germline V lookup: CDR1 LGHNT, CDR2 FRNRAP. V dropped 2 bases and J dropped 6 bases, with 7 bases sitting between them. The CDR3 is 13 residues long. The CDR3, as DNA: TGTGCTAGTGGTTTGAACGCAGCCGGGGAGCTGTTTTTT. It yields the protein CASGLNAAGELFF.

V gene TRBV6-5 combines with J gene TRBJ2-7, with D unclear. Trimming took off 6 bases at V and 1 base at J, with 10 bases between the two ends. The CDR3 has 13 amino acids. Germline V gives CDR1 MNHEY, CDR2 SVGAGI. CDR3 sequence reads: CASRTGGSYEQYF. CDR3 DNA sequence: TGTGCCAGCAGGACTGGCGGTTCCTACGAGCAGTACTTC.

The chain uses TRBV6-5 and TRBJ1-5; D may be TRBD1 (6 bases). The ends were cut back, 0 bases at V and 1 base at J, with 7 bases in the middle. The CDR3 loop spans 15 amino acids. CDR1 is MNHEY and CDR2 is SVGAGI in the germline V gene. CDR3 sequence (DNA): TGTGCCAGCAGTTACTCGGGGGCAAGCAATCAGCCCCAGCATTTT. It specifies CASSYSGASNQPQHF.

The chain combines TRBV29-1 with TRBJ1-2; 8 nucleotides line up with TRBD1. V trimming: 1 base; J trimming: 2 bases; junction bases outside the gene matches: 6. This CDR3 is 15 amino acids long. Germline CDR1 SQVTM, CDR2 ANQGSEA. In nucleotides, the CDR3 is TGCAGCGTTGAAGGGGGACAGGTGGGGAACTATGGCTACACCTTC. This encodes CSVEGGQVGNYGYTF.

The V and J genes are TRBV27 and TRBJ2-2; 9 bases match TRBD1. The CDR3 runs to 16 residues. Germline V CDR1 and CDR2: MNHEY, SMNVEV (reference sequence). The V segment lost 6 bases and the J segment 3 bases; nucleotides outside the gene matches: 8. The DNA of the CDR3 is TGTGCCAGCAGCGATCTGGGACAGGGAGACACCGGGGAGCTGTTTTTT. It encodes CASSDLGQGDTGELFF.

The chain links TRBV6-2 or TRBV6-3 to TRBJ1-6, with 7 bases aligning to TRBD1. From germline, CDR1 is MNHEY and CDR2 SVGEGT. V lost 4 bases to trimming and J lost 9 bases; unmatched junction nucleotides: 3. CDR3 length: 13 amino acids. CDR3 loop: CASSSGQISPLHF. The CDR3 DNA is TGTGCCAGCAGTTCGGGACAGATTTCACCCCTCCACTTT.

This chain connects TRBV7-6 to TRBJ1-6, with D tentatively TRBD1 (5 bases). The CDR3 runs 14 residues. Looked up from germline, CDR1 is SGHVS and CDR2 is FNYEAQ. The V gene lost 3 bases and the J gene lost 11 bases, with 14 bases spanning the gap. The CDR3 bases are TGTGCCAGCAGCTTTTCAGGGCCTGATACACCCCTCCACTTT. It translates to CASSFSGPDTPLHF.

The chain joins TRBV19 to TRBJ1-2, with D perhaps TRBD1 (6 bases). This CDR3 comprises 12 residues. Deletions cut 9 bases from V and 3 bases from J, with 11 bases between. Germline values: CDR1 LNHDA, CDR2 SQIVND (reference sequence). CDR3: CASDDRYYGYTF. CDR3 coding DNA: TGTGCCAGCGACGACAGGTACTATGGCTACACCTTC. The full variable domain, in which reference TRBV19 and TRBJ1-2 provide the parts outside the CDR3, is DGGITQSPKYLFRKEGQNVTLSCEQNLNHDAMYWYRQDPGQGLRLIYYSQIVNDFQKGDIAEGYSVSREKKESFPLTVTSAQKNPTAFYLCASDDRYYGYTFGSGTRLTVV.

The V and J genes are TRBV11-2 and TRBJ1-1; possible D gene TRBD1, 5 bases. Germline V gives CDR1 SGHAT, CDR2 FQNNGV. With 2 bases removed from V and 1 base from J, the gap between germline ends came to 8 bases. The CDR3 sequence is 14 residues long. The CDR3 DNA follows: TGTGCCAGCAGCTTACAGGGAGGGAACACTGAAGCTTTCTTT. It encodes CASSLQGGNTEAFF.

The CDR3 sequence is CASSARGGGETQYF. CDR3 sequence (DNA): TGTGCCAGCAGCGCACGGGGGGGCGGAGAGACCCAGTACTTC. V and J are TRBV7-2 and TRBJ2-5; TRBD2 matches 8 bases. CDR1 and CDR2 from the germline V gene are SGHTA and FQGNSA. The CDR3 contains 14 residues. V gave up 5 bases and J gave up 4 bases; unmatched junction bases: 6.

V and J are TRBV5-1 and TRBJ2-3, with D perhaps matching TRBD2 (6 bases). The ends were cut back, 0 bases at V and 0 bases at J, with 11 bases in the middle. CDR1 and CDR2 (germline): SGHRS, YFSETQ. The CDR3 contains 16 residues. The CDR3 region is CASSLVAGTSTDTQYF. In DNA form, the CDR3 reads TGCGCCAGCAGCTTGGTGGCAGGGACTAGCACAGATACGCAGTATTTT.

V usage is TRBV7-2 and J usage is TRBJ2-2; 9 nucleotides line up with TRBD1. This CDR3 has 16 amino acids. The trim removed 1 base at V and 4 bases at J, leaving 4 bases unmatched. CDR1 is SGHTA and CDR2 is FQGNSA in the germline V gene. This CDR3 reads CASSLGGQGRTGELFF. DNA of the CDR3: TGTGCCAGCAGCTTAGGAGGACAGGGGCGCACCGGGGAGCTGTTTTTT.

The CDR3 loop is CASSRGTSGGLLYF. The CDR3 region has the DNA TGTGCCAGCAGCCGGGGGACTAGCGGGGGCCTCCTGTACTTC. V and J are TRBV7-2 and TRBJ2-7, with 14 bases aligning to TRBD2. Germline CDR1 reads SGHTA; CDR2 reads FQGNSA. The CDR3 has 14 residues. V trimming: 5 bases; J trimming: 12 bases; junction bases outside the gene matches: 9.

V is TRBV11-3 and J is TRBJ2-2; 8 bases are a match to TRBD1. J gave up 3 bases and V 8 bases, and 5 bases lay outside the gene matches. The CDR3 contains 14 residues. CDR1 and CDR2 from the germline V gene are SGHNT and YENEEA. DNA of the CDR3: TGTGCCAGCGGACAGGGACCCGACACCGGGGAGCTGTTTTTT. Protein sequence: CASGQGPDTGELFF.

The V gene is TRBV5-8, the J gene TRBJ1-2; a weak D match, TRBD1 (5 bases). Germline V gene sequence: CDR1 SGHTS, CDR2 YDEGEE. Deletions cut 4 bases from V and 5 bases from J, with 9 bases between. The CDR3 has 12 residues. The CDR3 bases are TGTGCCAGCAGCCAGTCAGGGTATGGCTACACCTTC. This encodes CASSQSGYGYTF.